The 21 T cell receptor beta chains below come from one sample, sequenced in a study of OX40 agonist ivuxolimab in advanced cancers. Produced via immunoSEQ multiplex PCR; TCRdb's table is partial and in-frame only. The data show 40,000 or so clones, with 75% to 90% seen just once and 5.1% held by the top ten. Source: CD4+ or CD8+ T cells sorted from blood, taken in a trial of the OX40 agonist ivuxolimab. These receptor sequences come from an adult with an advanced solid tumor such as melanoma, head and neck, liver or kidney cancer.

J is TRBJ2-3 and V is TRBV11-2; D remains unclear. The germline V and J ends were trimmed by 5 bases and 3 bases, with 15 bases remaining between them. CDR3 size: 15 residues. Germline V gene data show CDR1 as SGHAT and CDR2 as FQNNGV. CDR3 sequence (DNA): TGTGCCAGCAGCCCCAATGCCGGGTTGACAGATACGCAGTATTTT. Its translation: CASSPNAGLTDTQYF.

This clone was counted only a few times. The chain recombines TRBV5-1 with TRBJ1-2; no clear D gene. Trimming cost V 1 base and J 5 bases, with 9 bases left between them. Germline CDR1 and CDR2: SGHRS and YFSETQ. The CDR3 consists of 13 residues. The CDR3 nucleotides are TGCGCCAGCAGCTTGTTGCAGGAGTATGGCTACACCTTC. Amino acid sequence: CASSLLQEYGYTF.

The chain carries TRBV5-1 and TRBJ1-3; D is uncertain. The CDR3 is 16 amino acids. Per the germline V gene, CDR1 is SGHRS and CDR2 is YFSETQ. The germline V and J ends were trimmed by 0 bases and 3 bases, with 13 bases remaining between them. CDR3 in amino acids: CASSLAGEGYGNTIYF. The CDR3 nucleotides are TGCGCCAGCAGCTTGGCCGGAGAGGGCTATGGAAACACCATATATTTT.

The CDR3 loop is CASSLQVVGNTIYF. In DNA form, the CDR3 reads TGTGCCAGCAGCTTGCAAGTGGTAGGAAACACCATATATTTT. The rearrangement uses TRBV5-5 and TRBJ1-3; D not certain. Germline V gene sequence: CDR1 SGHKS, CDR2 YYEKEE (reference sequence). The CDR3 runs to 14 residues. V was pared by 1 base and J by 4 bases, with 9 bases between. Full variable domain (rest looked up from reference TRBV5-5 and TRBJ1-3): DAGVTQSPTHLIKTRGQQVTLRCSPISGHKSVSWYQQVLGQGPQFIFQYYEKEERGRGNFPDRFSARQFPNYSSELNVNALLLGDSALYLCASSLQVVGNTIYFGEGSWLTVV.

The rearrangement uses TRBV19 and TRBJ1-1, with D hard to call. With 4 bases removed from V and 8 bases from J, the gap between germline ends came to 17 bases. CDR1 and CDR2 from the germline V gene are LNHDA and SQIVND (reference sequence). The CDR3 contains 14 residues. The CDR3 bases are TGTGCCAGTAGTAATCTAGGGTGGGAAAACGAAGCTTTCTTT. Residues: CASSNLGWENEAFF. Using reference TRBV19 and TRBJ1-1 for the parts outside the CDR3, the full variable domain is DGGITQSPKYLFRKEGQNVTLSCEQNLNHDAMYWYRQDPGQGLRLIYYSQIVNDFQKGDIAEGYSVSREKKESFPLTVTSAQKNPTAFYLCASSNLGWENEAFFGQGTRLTVV.

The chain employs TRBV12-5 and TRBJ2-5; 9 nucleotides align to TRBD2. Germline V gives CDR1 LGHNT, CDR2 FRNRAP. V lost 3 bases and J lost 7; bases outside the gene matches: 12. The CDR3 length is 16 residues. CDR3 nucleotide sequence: TGTGCTAGTGGTTTTTATACCGGGACTAGCCGAGGGACCCAGTACTTC. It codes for CASGFYTGTSRGTQYF.

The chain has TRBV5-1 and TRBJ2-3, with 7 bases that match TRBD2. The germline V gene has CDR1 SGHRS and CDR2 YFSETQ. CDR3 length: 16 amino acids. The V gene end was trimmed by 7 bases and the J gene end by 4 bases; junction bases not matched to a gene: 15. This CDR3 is CASRASGAGAADTQYF. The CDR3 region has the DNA TGCGCCAGCCGCGCTTCTGGCGCGGGAGCGGCAGATACGCAGTATTTT.

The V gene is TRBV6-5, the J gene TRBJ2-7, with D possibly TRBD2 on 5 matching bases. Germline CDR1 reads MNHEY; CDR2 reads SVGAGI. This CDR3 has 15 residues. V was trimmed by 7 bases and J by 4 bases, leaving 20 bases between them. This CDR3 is CASTIGGPREYEQYF. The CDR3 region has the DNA TGTGCCAGCACCATTGGAGGTCCGCGAGAGTACGAGCAGTACTTC.

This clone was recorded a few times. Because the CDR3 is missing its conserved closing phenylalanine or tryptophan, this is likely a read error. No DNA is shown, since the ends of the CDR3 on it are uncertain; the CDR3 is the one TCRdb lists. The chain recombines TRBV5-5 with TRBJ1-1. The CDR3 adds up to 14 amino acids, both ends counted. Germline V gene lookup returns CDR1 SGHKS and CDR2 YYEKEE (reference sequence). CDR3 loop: CASSLVPLGGLEYI.

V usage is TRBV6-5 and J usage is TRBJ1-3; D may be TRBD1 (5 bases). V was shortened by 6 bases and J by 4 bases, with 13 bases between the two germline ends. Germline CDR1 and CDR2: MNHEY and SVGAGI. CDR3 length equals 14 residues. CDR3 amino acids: CASRRQGGGNTIYF. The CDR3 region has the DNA TGTGCCAGCAGACGGCAGGGAGGGGGAAACACCATATATTTT.

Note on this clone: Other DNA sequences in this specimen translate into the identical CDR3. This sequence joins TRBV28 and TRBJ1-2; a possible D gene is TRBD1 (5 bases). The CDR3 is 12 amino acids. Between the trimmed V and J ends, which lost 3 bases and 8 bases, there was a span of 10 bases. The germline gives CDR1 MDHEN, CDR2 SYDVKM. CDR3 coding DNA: TGTGCCAGCAGTTTTGGAGGGGACGGCTACACCTTC. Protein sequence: CASSFGGDGYTF.

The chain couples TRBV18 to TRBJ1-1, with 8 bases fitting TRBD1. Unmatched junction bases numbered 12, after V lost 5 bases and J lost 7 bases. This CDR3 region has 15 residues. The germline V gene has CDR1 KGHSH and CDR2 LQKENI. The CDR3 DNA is TGTGCCAGCTCAACGGCAGGGGGCAACCCTCTTGAAGCTTTCTTT. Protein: CASSTAGGNPLEAFF.

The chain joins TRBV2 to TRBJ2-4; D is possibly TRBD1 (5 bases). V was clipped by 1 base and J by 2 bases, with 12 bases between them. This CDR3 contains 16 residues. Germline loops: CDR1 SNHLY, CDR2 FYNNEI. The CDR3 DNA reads TGTGCCAGCAGTGAAGGAACAGGCCTCTCCAAAAACATTCAGTACTTC. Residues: CASSEGTGLSKNIQYF.

The CDR3 DNA is TGTGCCAGCTCGCCGGGACTAGCGGCAAGCGGGGAGCTGTTTTTT. As protein: CASSPGLAASGELFF. The rearrangement joins TRBV18 to TRBJ2-2, with TRBD2 matching over 11 bases. This CDR3 region has 15 residues. V gave up 6 bases and J gave up 7 bases; unmatched junction bases: 7. Germline CDR1 and CDR2: KGHSH and LQKENI.

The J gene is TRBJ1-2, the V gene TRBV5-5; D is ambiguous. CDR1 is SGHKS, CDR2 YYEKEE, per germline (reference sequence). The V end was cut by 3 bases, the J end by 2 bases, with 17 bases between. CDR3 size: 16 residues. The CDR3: CASSWRTGGPNYGYTF. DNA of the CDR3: TGTGCCAGCAGCTGGCGAACCGGAGGCCCAAACTATGGCTACACCTTC.

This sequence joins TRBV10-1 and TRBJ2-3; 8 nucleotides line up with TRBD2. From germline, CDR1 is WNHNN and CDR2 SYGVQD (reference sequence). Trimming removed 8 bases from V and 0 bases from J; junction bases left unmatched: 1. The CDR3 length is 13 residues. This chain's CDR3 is CASAGGSTDTQYF. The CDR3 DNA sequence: TGCGCCAGCGCGGGAGGCAGCACAGATACGCAGTATTTT.

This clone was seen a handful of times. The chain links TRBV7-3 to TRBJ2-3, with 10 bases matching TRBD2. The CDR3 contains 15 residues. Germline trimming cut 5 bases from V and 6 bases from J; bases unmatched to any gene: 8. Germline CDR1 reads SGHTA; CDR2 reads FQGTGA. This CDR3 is CASSLSGRLGDTQYF. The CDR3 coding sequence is TGTGCCAGCAGCCTTAGCGGGAGGCTAGGGGATACGCAGTATTTT.

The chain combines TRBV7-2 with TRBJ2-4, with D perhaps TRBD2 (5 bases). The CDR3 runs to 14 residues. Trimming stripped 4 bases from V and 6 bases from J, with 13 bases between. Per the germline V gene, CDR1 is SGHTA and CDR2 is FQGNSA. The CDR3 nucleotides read TGTGCCAGCAGCTCTACGCGGGTGAGAAACATTCAGTACTTC. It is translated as CASSSTRVRNIQYF.

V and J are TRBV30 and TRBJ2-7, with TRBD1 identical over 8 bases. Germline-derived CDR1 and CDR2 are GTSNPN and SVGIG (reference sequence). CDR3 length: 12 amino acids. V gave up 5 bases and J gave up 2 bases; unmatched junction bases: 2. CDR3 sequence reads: CAWGQGTYEQYF. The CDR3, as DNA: TGTGCCTGGGGACAGGGAACCTACGAGCAGTACTTC.

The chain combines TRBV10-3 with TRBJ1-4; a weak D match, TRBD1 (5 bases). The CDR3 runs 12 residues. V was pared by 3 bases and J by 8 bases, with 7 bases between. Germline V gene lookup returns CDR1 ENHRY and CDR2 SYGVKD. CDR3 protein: CAISDRGEKLFF. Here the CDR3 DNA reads TGTGCCATCAGTGATAGGGGAGAAAAACTGTTTTTT.

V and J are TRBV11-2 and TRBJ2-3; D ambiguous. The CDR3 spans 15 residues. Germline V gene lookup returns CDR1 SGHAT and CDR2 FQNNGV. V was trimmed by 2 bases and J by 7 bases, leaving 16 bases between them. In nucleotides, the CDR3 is TGTGCCAGCAGCTTAAGTGGGTTCGTCGGATATACGCAGTATTTT. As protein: CASSLSGFVGYTQYF.